This T cell receptor (beta chain) stems from a study of T cells in localized non-small cell lung cancer. Study-wide results and caveats: In adjacent lung, a median roughly 57 of the top 100 tumor clones were found. Owing to sequencing of a solitary tumor region, heterogeneity cannot be discounted. Higher T cell density in the blood was associated with longer overall survival, whereas higher adjacent-lung clonality associated with shorter survival.

About this clone: Its antigen is undetermined.

Only in-frame clones appear in the TCRdb table, and some are missing; sequencing was by immunoSEQ multiplex PCR. The sample consists of about 1,000 clones, just under 25% of them appearing once. The CDR3 spans 12 residues. The germline gives CDR1 WSHSY, CDR2 SAAADI. The V end lost 5 bases, the J end lost 6 bases, and 10 bases lay between the germline ends. Investigators took adjacent lung free of atypia at least 2 cm from the tumor margin. This TCR was recovered from a woman aged 40 to 75 with stage III squamous cell lung carcinoma. The chain has TRBV10-2 and TRBJ1-1; maybe TRBD1 (5 bases). The sequencing here drew on normal lung tissue next to the tumor, taken before any cancer treatment. The CDR3 sequence: CASSRGSSEAFF. The CDR3 bases are TGCGCCAGCAGTCGGGGCAGCTCTGAAGCTTTCTTT.